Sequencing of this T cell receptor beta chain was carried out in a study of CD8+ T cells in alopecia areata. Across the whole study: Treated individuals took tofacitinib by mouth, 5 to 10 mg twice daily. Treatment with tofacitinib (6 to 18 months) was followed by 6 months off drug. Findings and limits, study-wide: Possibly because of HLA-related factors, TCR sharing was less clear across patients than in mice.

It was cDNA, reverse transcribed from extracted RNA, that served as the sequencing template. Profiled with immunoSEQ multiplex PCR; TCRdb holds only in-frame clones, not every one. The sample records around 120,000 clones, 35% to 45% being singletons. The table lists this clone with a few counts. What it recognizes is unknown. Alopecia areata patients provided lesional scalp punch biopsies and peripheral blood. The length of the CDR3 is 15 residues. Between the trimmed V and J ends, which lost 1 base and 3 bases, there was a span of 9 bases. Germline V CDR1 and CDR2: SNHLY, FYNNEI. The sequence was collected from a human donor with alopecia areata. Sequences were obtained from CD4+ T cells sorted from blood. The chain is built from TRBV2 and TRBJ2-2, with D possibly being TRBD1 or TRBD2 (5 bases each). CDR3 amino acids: CASSEDGAHTGELFF. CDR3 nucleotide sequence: TGTGCCAGCAGTGAAGACGGGGCTCACACCGGGGAGCTGTTTTTT.